Listed below are T cell receptor beta chains from one sample, sequenced in a study of beta chain features in type 1 diabetes. Method: immunoSEQ multiplex PCR; TCRdb's copy keeps in-frame clones and lacks some. The sample lists about 160,000 clones, around 9% seen once, with 0.7% in the top ten. The sample taken for sequencing was central memory CD4+ T cells from blood. All receptors come from a woman aged 25 to 39 with type 1 diabetes. The CDR3 runs from the conserved cysteine through the conserved F or W. The order of the fields is D gene, J gene, V gene, CDR3 length, clone size, CDR3 protein, CDR3 DNA. A D gene is named only where the DNA matches it firmly. Only part of the rows carry a size: once, few, many, or a class if the clone is expanded.

D: TRBD1
J: TRBJ2-1
V: TRBV4-1
length: 15
size: .
CDR3: CASSQEDRERNEQFF
DNA: TGCGCCAGCAGCCAAGAGGACAGGGAACGTAATGAGCAGTTCTTC

D: TRBD1
J: TRBJ1-1
V: TRBV7-9
length: 14
size: many
CDR3: CASSLGQGNTEAFF
DNA: TGTGCCAGCAGCCTGGGACAGGGGAACACTGAAGCTTTCTTT

D: TRBD1
J: TRBJ1-5
V: TRBV28
length: 14
size: few
CDR3: CASSQDRGNQPQHF
DNA: TGTGCCAGCAGTCAGGACAGGGGCAATCAGCCCCAGCATTTT

D: TRBD2
J: TRBJ2-7
V: TRBV27
length: 15
size: .
CDR3: CASSLLAGGSHEQYF
DNA: TGTGCCAGCAGTCTACTAGCGGGAGGGTCCCACGAGCAGTACTTC

D: .
J: TRBJ2-1
V: TRBV7-9
length: 16
size: few
CDR3: CASSLAAGQAYNEQFF
DNA: TGTGCCAGCAGCTTAGCGGCAGGGCAAGCTTACAATGAGCAGTTCTTC

D: .
J: TRBJ1-2
V: TRBV2
length: 14
size: .
CDR3: CASSVDLGLYGYTF
DNA: TGTGCCAGCAGTGTAGATCTGGGGCTCTATGGCTACACCTTC

D: TRBD1
J: TRBJ1-2
V: TRBV4-1
length: 15
size: few
CDR3: CASSRGQGAGDGYTF
DNA: TGCGCCAGCAGCCGAGGACAGGGGGCCGGGGATGGCTACACCTTC

D: TRBD1
J: TRBJ1-2
V: TRBV5-1
length: 14
size: few
CDR3: CASSLGQGWYGYTF
DNA: TGCGCCAGCAGCTTAGGACAGGGGTGGTATGGCTACACCTTC

D: TRBD2
J: TRBJ2-2
V: TRBV7-9
length: 16
size: few
CDR3: CASSSKAGGGTGELFF
DNA: TGTGCCAGCAGCTCGAAAGCGGGAGGGGGTACCGGGGAGCTGTTTTTT

D: TRBD1
J: TRBJ2-6
V: TRBV14
length: 18
size: few
CDR3: CASSANRGSFSGANVLTF
DNA: TGTGCCAGCAGCGCCAACAGGGGGTCCTTCTCTGGGGCCAACGTCCTGACTTTC

D: .
J: TRBJ2-1
V: TRBV29-1
length: 14
size: .
CDR3: CSVEFQGIHNEQFF
DNA: TGCAGCGTTGAATTCCAGGGGATACACAATGAGCAGTTCTTC

D: .
J: TRBJ2-3
V: TRBV4-1
length: 16
size: .
CDR3: CASSQDGQGGLRAQYF
DNA: TGCGCCAGCAGCCAAGATGGACAGGGAGGGCTTCGGGCGCAGTATTTT

D: TRBD2
J: TRBJ2-7
V: TRBV19
length: 14
size: .
CDR3: CASTPGGSAYEQYF
DNA: TGTGCCAGTACCCCCGGGGGGTCCGCCTACGAGCAGTACTTC

D: .
J: TRBJ2-1
V: TRBV7-8
length: 14
size: .
CDR3: CASSLVGAHNEQFF
DNA: TGTGCCAGCAGCTTGGTGGGGGCCCACAATGAGCAGTTCTTC

D: TRBD2
J: TRBJ2-1
V: TRBV7-9
length: 17
size: .
CDR3: CASSLGSGRSSYNEQFF
DNA: TGTGCCAGCAGCTTAGGTAGCGGGAGGAGCTCCTACAATGAGCAGTTCTTC

D: .
J: TRBJ2-1
V: TRBV5-6
length: 11
size: few
CDR3: CASSLLYEQFF
DNA: TGTGCCAGCAGCTTGCTATATGAGCAGTTCTTC

D: TRBD1
J: TRBJ1-1
V: TRBV29-1
length: 14
size: .
CDR3: CSITGVPMNTEAFF
DNA: TGCAGCATCACAGGGGTTCCTATGAACACTGAAGCTTTCTTT

D: .
J: TRBJ1-1
V: TRBV19
length: 13
size: .
CDR3: CASSSGLGRGAFF
DNA: TGTGCCAGTAGTTCAGGCCTCGGGAGGGGGGCTTTCTTT

D: TRBD1
J: TRBJ2-7
V: TRBV5-1
length: 14
size: .
CDR3: CASSPGQGGGEQYF
DNA: TGCGCCAGCAGCCCCGGACAGGGGGGAGGTGAGCAGTACTTC

D: TRBD2
J: TRBJ2-5
V: TRBV9
length: 16
size: .
CDR3: CASSVSFSGNQETQYF
DNA: TGTGCCAGCAGCGTTAGTTTTAGCGGGAACCAAGAGACCCAGTACTTC

D: .
J: TRBJ2-3
V: TRBV9
length: 13
size: few
CDR3: CASRDGNADTQYF
DNA: TGTGCCAGCAGGGACGGGAACGCAGATACGCAGTATTTT

D: TRBD1
J: TRBJ1-5
V: TRBV28
length: 14
size: few
CDR3: CASSKDRGSQPQHF
DNA: TGTGCCAGCAGTAAGGACAGGGGTAGCCAGCCCCAGCATTTT

D: TRBD2
J: TRBJ2-7
V: TRBV11-3
length: 13
size: few
CDR3: CASSQGLAREQYF
DNA: TGTGCCAGCAGCCAAGGACTAGCGCGCGAGCAGTACTTC

D: TRBD1
J: TRBJ2-1
V: TRBV25-1
length: 13
size: few
CDR3: CASKGQGAVEQFF
DNA: TGTGCCAGCAAAGGACAGGGGGCTGTTGAGCAGTTCTTC

D: TRBD1
J: TRBJ1-1
V: TRBV29-1
length: 15
size: few
CDR3: CSAQGAYRGGTEAFF
DNA: TGCAGCGCCCAAGGGGCGTACAGGGGAGGAACTGAAGCTTTCTTT

D: .
J: TRBJ2-2
V: TRBV19
length: 16
size: few
CDR3: CASSMFIFQNTGELFF
DNA: TGTGCCAGTAGTATGTTCATTTTCCAGAACACCGGGGAGCTGTTTTTT

D: .
J: TRBJ1-4
V: TRBV28
length: 14
size: .
CDR3: CASSSAGVREKLFF
DNA: TGTGCCAGCAGTTCGGCAGGGGTAAGGGAAAAACTGTTTTTT

D: .
J: TRBJ1-1
V: TRBV11-2
length: 13
size: .
CDR3: CASSLYEGAEAFF
DNA: TGTGCCAGCAGCTTATATGAGGGGGCTGAAGCTTTCTTT

D: TRBD2
J: TRBJ2-7
V: TRBV7-8
length: 15
size: few
CDR3: CASSQTSGRAVGQYF
DNA: TGTGCCAGCAGTCAGACTAGCGGGAGGGCCGTGGGGCAGTACTTC

D: .
J: TRBJ2-4
V: TRBV2
length: 11
size: few
CDR3: CASSELAYQYF
DNA: TGTGCCAGCAGTGAACTTGCCTACCAGTACTTC

D: .
J: TRBJ2-7
V: TRBV7-3
length: 14
size: few
CDR3: CASSPRGGVHEQYF
DNA: TGTGCCAGCAGCCCTCGAGGAGGGGTCCACGAGCAGTACTTC

D: .
J: TRBJ1-4
V: TRBV5-1
length: 14
size: few
CDR3: CASSSQEYGQKLFF
DNA: TGCGCCAGCAGCTCCCAAGAATATGGACAGAAACTGTTTTTT

D: TRBD1
J: TRBJ1-3
V: TRBV5-4
length: 16
size: .
CDR3: CASSSRTGGTGNTIYF
DNA: TGTGCCAGCAGCTCCCGGACAGGGGGCACTGGAAACACCATATATTTT

D: .
J: TRBJ1-1
V: TRBV11-3
length: 13
size: few
CDR3: CASSHDWRGEAFF
DNA: TGTGCCAGCAGCCACGACTGGCGGGGTGAAGCTTTCTTT

D: .
J: TRBJ1-1
V: TRBV30
length: 11
size: .
CDR3: CAWSGGFEAFF
DNA: TGTGCCTGGAGCGGAGGCTTTGAAGCTTTCTTT

D: TRBD2
J: TRBJ2-1
V: TRBV29-1
length: 15
size: few
CDR3: CSVIPGLAGKNEQFF
DNA: TGCAGCGTTATACCGGGACTAGCGGGGAAAAATGAGCAGTTCTTC

D: .
J: TRBJ1-5
V: TRBV7-8
length: 17
size: few
CDR3: CASILGRVRGRNQPQHF
DNA: TGTGCCAGCATCCTCGGGCGGGTCAGAGGTCGCAATCAGCCCCAGCATTTT

D: .
J: TRBJ1-1
V: TRBV4-1
length: 14
size: few
CDR3: CASSQLGGITEAFF
DNA: TGCGCCAGCAGCCAACTGGGGGGGATCACTGAAGCTTTCTTT

D: TRBD1
J: TRBJ2-5
V: TRBV23-1
length: 14
size: few
CDR3: CASRPTGEGETQYF
DNA: TGCGCCAGCAGACCTACAGGGGAAGGAGAGACCCAGTACTTC

D: TRBD1
J: TRBJ2-1
V: TRBV7-9
length: 13
size: few
CDR3: CASSMGTVNEQFF
DNA: TGTGCCAGCAGCATGGGGACAGTCAATGAGCAGTTCTTC

D: TRBD1
J: TRBJ2-5
V: TRBV2
length: 14
size: few
CDR3: CATGTDTLGETQYF
DNA: TGTGCCACAGGGACAGACACCTTAGGAGAGACCCAGTACTTC

D: TRBD1
J: TRBJ1-5
V: TRBV6-6
length: 14
size: .
CDR3: CASSYSDRAQPQHF
DNA: TGTGCCAGCAGTTACTCCGACAGGGCGCAGCCCCAGCATTTT

D: .
J: TRBJ2-6
V: TRBV14
length: 13
size: few
CDR3: CASSQARANVLTF
DNA: TGTGCCAGCAGCCAAGCTCGGGCCAACGTCCTGACTTTC

D: .
J: TRBJ1-1
V: TRBV7-9
length: 13
size: many
CDR3: CASSPPGKLEAFF
DNA: TGTGCCAGCAGCCCACCAGGCAAGCTTGAAGCTTTCTTT

D: .
J: TRBJ2-3
V: TRBV6-5
length: 15
size: few
CDR3: CASSYGGLDTDTQYF
DNA: TGTGCCAGCAGTTATGGTGGGCTTGACACAGATACGCAGTATTTT

D: TRBD1
J: TRBJ2-7
V: TRBV27
length: 13
size: few
CDR3: CASKTGKMYEQYF
DNA: TGTGCCAGCAAGACAGGGAAGATGTACGAGCAGTACTTC